Ten or more counts support the clone carrying this TCR beta chain. RNA transcripts provided the source from which TCR beta CDR3 regions were amplified. Carried out on the TCR CDR3, a first-round RT-PCR used the HTBI primer set. From the multiplex PCR reads, TCRdb called clonotypes with MiXCR, one entry per CDR3 protein. Of 800,000 or so distinct CDR3 sequences in the sample, more than 30% are singletons; the top ten hold approximately 8.7%. The sample comes from a study of T cells in Graves' hyperthyroidism and ophthalmopathy. Deletions cut 3 bases from V and 3 bases from J, with 14 bases between. In germline, CDR1 is DFQATT, CDR2 SNEGSKA (reference sequence). The CDR3 is 14 amino acids.

Sequencing was performed on blood. This sequence joins TRBV20-1 and TRBJ1-1; D ambiguous. The sequence was obtained from a man aged 18 to 30 with Graves' hyperthyroidism. The CDR3 loop is CSASNEVGYTEAFF. CDR3 nucleotide sequence: TGCAGTGCTAGCAATGAGGTGGGGTACACTGAAGCTTTCTTT.